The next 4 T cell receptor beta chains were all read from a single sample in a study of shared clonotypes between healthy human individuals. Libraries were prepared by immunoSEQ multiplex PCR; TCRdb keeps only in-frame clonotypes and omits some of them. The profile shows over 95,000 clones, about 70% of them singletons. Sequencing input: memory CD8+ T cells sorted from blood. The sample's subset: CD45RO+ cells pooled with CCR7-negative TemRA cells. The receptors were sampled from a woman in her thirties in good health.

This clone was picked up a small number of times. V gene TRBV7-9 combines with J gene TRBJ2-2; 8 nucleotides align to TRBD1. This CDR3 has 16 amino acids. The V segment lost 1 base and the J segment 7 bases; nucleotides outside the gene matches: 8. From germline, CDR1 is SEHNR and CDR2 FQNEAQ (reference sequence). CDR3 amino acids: CASSLGGQGKSGELFF. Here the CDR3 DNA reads TGTGCCAGCAGCTTAGGAGGACAGGGTAAAAGCGGGGAGCTGTTTTTT.

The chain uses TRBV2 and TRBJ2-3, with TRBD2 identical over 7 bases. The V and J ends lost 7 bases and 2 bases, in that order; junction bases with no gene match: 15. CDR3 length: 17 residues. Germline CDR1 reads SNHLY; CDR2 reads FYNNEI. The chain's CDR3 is CASNSIPTSEITDTQYF. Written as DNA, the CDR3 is TGTGCCAGCAACTCGATCCCCACTAGCGAGATCACAGATACGCAGTATTTT.

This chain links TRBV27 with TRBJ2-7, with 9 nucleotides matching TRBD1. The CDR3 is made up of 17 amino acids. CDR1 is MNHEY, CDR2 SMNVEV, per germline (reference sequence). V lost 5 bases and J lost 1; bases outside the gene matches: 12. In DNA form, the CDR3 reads TGTGCCAGCAGTCCGCACAGTCCCGGGACAGGGTCCTACGAGCAGTACTTC. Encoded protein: CASSPHSPGTGSYEQYF.

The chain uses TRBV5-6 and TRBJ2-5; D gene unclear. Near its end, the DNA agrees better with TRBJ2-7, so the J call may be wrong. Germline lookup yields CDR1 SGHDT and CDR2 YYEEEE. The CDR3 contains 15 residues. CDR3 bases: TGTGCCAGCAGCTCGCAAAGATTAATGCTATACGAGCAGTACTTC. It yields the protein CASSSQRLMLYEQYF.